The 2 T cell receptor beta chains reported below all come from one sample, sequenced in a study of blood T cell repertoires in COVID-19. Assay used: immunoSEQ multiplex PCR; TCRdb lists only in-frame clones, some missing. The sample lists 60,000 to 70,000 clones; 60% to 85% were seen once. Sequenced material: peripheral blood. Receptor source: a woman at least 80 years old with acute or convalescent COVID-19.

J is TRBJ2-2 and V is TRBV5-1; 8 bases agree with TRBD1. The germline gives CDR1 SGHRS, CDR2 YFSETQ. The ends lost 2 bases at V and 2 bases at J; junction bases unmatched: 2. The CDR3 spans 15 residues. CDR3 bases: TGCGCCAGCAGCTTACAGGGGGATAACACCGGGGAGCTGTTTTTT. Translated: CASSLQGDNTGELFF. Full variable domain (missing parts from reference TRBV5-1 and TRBJ2-2): KAGVTQTPRYLIKTRGQQVTLSCSPISGHRSVSWYQQTPGQGLQFLFEYFSETQRNKGNFPGRFSGRQFSNSRSEMNVSTLELGDSALYLCASSLQGDNTGELFFGEGSRLTVL.

The chain recombines TRBV29-1 with TRBJ1-1; 7 nucleotides align to TRBD1. After removal of 4 bases from V and 5 bases from J, the junction contained 10 bases not matched to a gene. Germline CDR1 is SQVTM and CDR2 is ANQGSEA. CDR3 length: 14 amino acids. The CDR3 bases are TGCAGCGTTGCTGCCGACAGGGACTGGACTGAAGCTTTCTTT. As protein: CSVAADRDWTEAFF. Using reference TRBV29-1 and TRBJ1-1 for the parts outside the CDR3, the full variable domain is SAVISQKPSRDICQRGTSLTIQCQVDSQVTMMFWYRQQPGQSLTLIATANQGSEATYESGFVIDKFPISRPNLTFSTLTVSNMSPEDSSIYLCSVAADRDWTEAFFGQGTRLTVV.